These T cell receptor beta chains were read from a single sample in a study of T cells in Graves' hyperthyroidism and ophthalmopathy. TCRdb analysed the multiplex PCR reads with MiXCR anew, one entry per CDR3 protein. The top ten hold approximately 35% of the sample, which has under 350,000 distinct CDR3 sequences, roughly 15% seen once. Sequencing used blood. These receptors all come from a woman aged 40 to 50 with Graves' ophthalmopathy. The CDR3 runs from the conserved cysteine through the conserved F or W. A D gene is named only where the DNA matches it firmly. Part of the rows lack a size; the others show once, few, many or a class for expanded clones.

CDR3nt: TGCGCCAGCAGCTTGCGTGGGGGGCGAACGACCGGGGAGCTGTTTTTT; CDR3aa: CASSLRGGRTTGELFF; d_gene: NA; abundance: NA; j_gene: TRBJ2-2; v_gene: TRBV5-1
CDR3nt: TGTGCCAGTAGCGACAAAAAGGCCCAGCATTTT; CDR3aa: CASSDKKAQHF; d_gene: NA; abundance: few; j_gene: TRBJ1-5; v_gene: TRBV19
CDR3nt: TGCAGCGTTGAAGTAGGCAGCGGCCATTGGGAAGATACGCAGTATTTT; CDR3aa: CSVEVGSGHWEDTQYF; d_gene: NA; abundance: few; j_gene: TRBJ2-3; v_gene: TRBV29-1
CDR3nt: TGTGCCAGCAGCTTAGCGCCAGCGGGGCGCGAGCAGTACTTC; CDR3aa: CASSLAPAGREQYF; d_gene: TRBD2; abundance: many; j_gene: TRBJ2-7; v_gene: TRBV11-2
CDR3nt: TGTGCCACCAGCAGAGATCGAACAGTCAAGAATGGCTACACCTTC; CDR3aa: CATSRDRTVKNGYTF; d_gene: NA; abundance: NA; j_gene: TRBJ1-2; v_gene: TRBV15
CDR3nt: TGTGCCACCAGCCCCCCCAGGAGGTCACGCTCTGGGGCCAACGTCCTGACTTTC; CDR3aa: CATSPPRRSRSGANVLTF; d_gene: NA; abundance: many; j_gene: TRBJ2-6; v_gene: TRBV15
CDR3nt: TGTGCCAGCAGCCCAACCCCGAGCAGAGGGGTTTCCGGGGAGCTGTTTTTT; CDR3aa: CASSPTPSRGVSGELFF; d_gene: NA; abundance: few; j_gene: TRBJ2-2; v_gene: TRBV7-6
CDR3nt: TGTGCCAGCAGCCTAACGACTAGCGGGGGCAACAATGAGCAGTTCTTC; CDR3aa: CASSLTTSGGNNEQFF; d_gene: TRBD2; abundance: few; j_gene: TRBJ2-1; v_gene: TRBV6-1
CDR3nt: TGCGCCAGCAGCCATGATGCCCGTCAGCCCCAGCATTTT; CDR3aa: CASSHDARQPQHF; d_gene: NA; abundance: NA; j_gene: TRBJ1-5; v_gene: TRBV10-1
CDR3nt: TGTGCCAGCAGTGAAGGATGGAACACCGGGGAGCTGTTTTTT; CDR3aa: CASSEGWNTGELFF; d_gene: NA; abundance: many; j_gene: TRBJ2-2; v_gene: TRBV2
CDR3nt: TGTGCCAGCACCTTAGCCGATACGCAGTATTTT; CDR3aa: CASTLADTQYF; d_gene: NA; abundance: many; j_gene: TRBJ2-3; v_gene: TRBV28
CDR3nt: TGTGCCAGCAGCTTAGAGGCAGCGGGAGTTCCCGATGAGCAGTTCTTC; CDR3aa: CASSLEAAGVPDEQFF; d_gene: TRBD2; abundance: many; j_gene: TRBJ2-1; v_gene: TRBV7-2
CDR3nt: TGTGCCAGCAGCTCATCACGAAACTCCTACAATGAGCAGTTCTTC; CDR3aa: CASSSSRNSYNEQFF; d_gene: NA; abundance: few; j_gene: TRBJ2-1; v_gene: TRBV5-4
CDR3nt: TGTGCCAGTAGTAAAGACAGATACTATCAGCCCCAGCATTTT; CDR3aa: CASSKDRYYQPQHF; d_gene: NA; abundance: many; j_gene: TRBJ1-5; v_gene: TRBV19
CDR3nt: TGTGCCTCCGGTAGCGGGAGGGCCCGCTCCTACAATGAGCAGTTCTTC; CDR3aa: CASGSGRARSYNEQFF; d_gene: TRBD2; abundance: few; j_gene: TRBJ2-1; v_gene: TRBV9
CDR3nt: TGTGCCAGCAGTTTCCTCCCCGAGAACACCGGGGAGCTGTTTTTT; CDR3aa: CASSFLPENTGELFF; d_gene: NA; abundance: NA; j_gene: TRBJ2-2; v_gene: TRBV27
CDR3nt: TGTGCCAGCAGTGAAGCTTTCGGCGGAGACACCTATGGCTACACCTTC; CDR3aa: CASSEAFGGDTYGYTF; d_gene: NA; abundance: many; j_gene: TRBJ1-2; v_gene: TRBV2
CDR3nt: TGCAGCGTTGACAACAGGGATAATAGGGATACGCAGTATTTT; CDR3aa: CSVDNRDNRDTQYF; d_gene: NA; abundance: many; j_gene: TRBJ2-3; v_gene: TRBV29-1
CDR3nt: TGTGCCAGCAGCTCACGTATGGTCGAGCAGTACTTC; CDR3aa: CASSSRMVEQYF; d_gene: NA; abundance: few; j_gene: TRBJ2-7; v_gene: TRBV7-8
CDR3nt: TGTGCCAGCAGTTTGGGAGGGGGCGTAAAGGTCTACGAGCAGTACTTC; CDR3aa: CASSLGGGVKVYEQYF; d_gene: NA; abundance: few; j_gene: TRBJ2-7; v_gene: TRBV28
CDR3nt: TGTGCCAGCTCACTAGGACAGGGCATTCGAGAGACCCAGTACTTC; CDR3aa: CASSLGQGIRETQYF; d_gene: TRBD1; abundance: few; j_gene: TRBJ2-5; v_gene: TRBV18
CDR3nt: TGTGCCAGCAGTTTCCCCGCGATCACAGATACGCAGTATTTT; CDR3aa: CASSFPAITDTQYF; d_gene: NA; abundance: many; j_gene: TRBJ2-3; v_gene: TRBV27
CDR3nt: TGTGCCAGCACCAAGCGGGGGCTAGCGGGAGGCACCGGGGAGCTGTTTTTT; CDR3aa: CASTKRGLAGGTGELFF; d_gene: TRBD2; abundance: NA; j_gene: TRBJ2-2; v_gene: TRBV6-2/TRBV6-3
CDR3nt: TGTGCCAGCAGTTCAGGAAAGGGTAGCTACCAAGAGACCCAGTACTTC; CDR3aa: CASSSGKGSYQETQYF; d_gene: NA; abundance: many; j_gene: TRBJ2-5; v_gene: TRBV2
CDR3nt: TGTGTCAGCAGCGTGAAGGGAGGGACAACAACCTGGGAGCAGTACTTC; CDR3aa: CVSSVKGGTTTWEQYF; d_gene: NA; abundance: NA; j_gene: TRBJ2-7; v_gene: TRBV6-1
CDR3nt: TGTGCCAGCAGCTTAGCAGATAATTCACCCCTCCACTTT; CDR3aa: CASSLADNSPLHF; d_gene: NA; abundance: many; j_gene: TRBJ1-6; v_gene: TRBV7-2
CDR3nt: TGTGCCAGCAGTTACTCGAACCCAGGGCGTGATGGCTACACCTTC; CDR3aa: CASSYSNPGRDGYTF; d_gene: NA; abundance: many; j_gene: TRBJ1-2; v_gene: TRBV6-5
CDR3nt: TGCGCCAGCAGCCTCTCTCGCGGAGGATTGGATGAGCAGTTCTTC; CDR3aa: CASSLSRGGLDEQFF; d_gene: NA; abundance: NA; j_gene: TRBJ2-1; v_gene: TRBV5-1
CDR3nt: TGTGCCAGCAGTCCTCGACAGGGGGCCGGGACGGTGCAGTACTTC; CDR3aa: CASSPRQGAGTVQYF; d_gene: TRBD1; abundance: many; j_gene: TRBJ2-7; v_gene: TRBV6-1
CDR3nt: TGTGCCAGCAGCTTAGGGTTCGGACTAGCGGATCTCACAGATACGCAGTATTTT; CDR3aa: CASSLGFGLADLTDTQYF; d_gene: TRBD2; abundance: many; j_gene: TRBJ2-3; v_gene: TRBV11-2
CDR3nt: TGTGCCAGCAGCCAAACCGAGCCTACCGGGCAGTACTTC; CDR3aa: CASSQTEPTGQYF; d_gene: NA; abundance: many; j_gene: TRBJ2-7; v_gene: TRBV12-3/TRBV12-4
CDR3nt: TGTGCCAGCAGTTCGGGGACAGGGGACACCTATGGCTACACCTTC; CDR3aa: CASSSGTGDTYGYTF; d_gene: TRBD1; abundance: many; j_gene: TRBJ1-2; v_gene: TRBV13
CDR3nt: TGTGCCAGCAACGACGGGAGGGTTTACAATGAGCAGTTCTTC; CDR3aa: CASNDGRVYNEQFF; d_gene: TRBD2; abundance: many; j_gene: TRBJ2-1; v_gene: TRBV6-2/TRBV6-3
CDR3nt: TGTGCCAGCAGCGCTGGGACAGGGCGGAACACTGAAGCTTTCTTT; CDR3aa: CASSAGTGRNTEAFF; d_gene: TRBD1; abundance: many; j_gene: TRBJ1-1; v_gene: TRBV5-6
CDR3nt: TGTGCCAGCAGTCAAAAGGACGGAGGCAATCAGCCCCAGCATTTT; CDR3aa: CASSQKDGGNQPQHF; d_gene: NA; abundance: many; j_gene: TRBJ1-5; v_gene: TRBV6-1
CDR3nt: TGTGCCAGCAGCTACGGACTAGCGGGATCCTACAATGAGCAGTTCTTC; CDR3aa: CASSYGLAGSYNEQFF; d_gene: TRBD2; abundance: NA; j_gene: TRBJ2-1; v_gene: TRBV5-4
CDR3nt: TGTGCCAGCAGGAAGGGTCCGAACACTGAAGCTTTCTTT; CDR3aa: CASRKGPNTEAFF; d_gene: NA; abundance: NA; j_gene: TRBJ1-1; v_gene: TRBV7-6
CDR3nt: TGTGCCAGCAGGGAGTACAGGGGGGTTGGCGAGCAGTACTTC; CDR3aa: CASREYRGVGEQYF; d_gene: TRBD1; abundance: NA; j_gene: TRBJ2-7; v_gene: TRBV28
CDR3nt: TGTGCCAGTACGGACAGGTCTGTTAATGAAAAACTGTTTTTT; CDR3aa: CASTDRSVNEKLFF; d_gene: TRBD1; abundance: many; j_gene: TRBJ1-4; v_gene: TRBV6-1
CDR3nt: TGCAGTGCTAGAGGACCCACAAGGGACACTGAAGCTTTCTTT; CDR3aa: CSARGPTRDTEAFF; d_gene: NA; abundance: few; j_gene: TRBJ1-1; v_gene: TRBV20-1
CDR3nt: TGCAGTGCTCAACCGGGACAGGGGCTACCCGGGGAGCTGTTTTTT; CDR3aa: CSAQPGQGLPGELFF; d_gene: TRBD1; abundance: few; j_gene: TRBJ2-2; v_gene: TRBV20-1
CDR3nt: TGTGCCAGCAGCCAAGGGGGACACTTTTTAGCCAAAAACATTCAGTACTTC; CDR3aa: CASSQGGHFLAKNIQYF; d_gene: NA; abundance: many; j_gene: TRBJ2-4; v_gene: TRBV3-1
CDR3nt: TGTGCCAGCAGTTACTCGGGCAGGGGCAATGAGCAGTTCTTC; CDR3aa: CASSYSGRGNEQFF; d_gene: NA; abundance: many; j_gene: TRBJ2-1; v_gene: TRBV6-5
CDR3nt: TGTGCCAGCAGCGGAACCTACGAGCAGTACTTC; CDR3aa: CASSGTYEQYF; d_gene: NA; abundance: medium-sized; j_gene: TRBJ2-7; v_gene: TRBV27
CDR3nt: TGTGCCAGCAGTTACACTCCCGAGGGAAGTAACTATGGCTACACCTTC; CDR3aa: CASSYTPEGSNYGYTF; d_gene: NA; abundance: many; j_gene: TRBJ1-2; v_gene: TRBV6-5
CDR3nt: TGCAATGCTAGAGACCCTTTTCAGGGGAATCAGCCCCAGCATTTT; CDR3aa: CNARDPFQGNQPQHF; d_gene: NA; abundance: NA; j_gene: TRBJ1-5; v_gene: TRBV20-1
CDR3nt: TGCAGTGCTAGACCTGACAGGAAGGGTGAAGCTTTCTTT; CDR3aa: CSARPDRKGEAFF; d_gene: NA; abundance: NA; j_gene: TRBJ1-1; v_gene: TRBV20-1
CDR3nt: TGTGCCAGCAGCTCCCATCCCATTAACAGGGCCGCCTACAATGAGCAGTTCTTC; CDR3aa: CASSSHPINRAAYNEQFF; d_gene: NA; abundance: many; j_gene: TRBJ2-1; v_gene: TRBV11-2
CDR3nt: TGTGCCAGCAGCTTAGGTTTCGGGAGGATCCCGAACAATGAGCAGTTCTTC; CDR3aa: CASSLGFGRIPNNEQFF; d_gene: TRBD2; abundance: many; j_gene: TRBJ2-1; v_gene: TRBV7-6